The rows below give T cell receptor beta chains drawn from one sample of a study of T cells after posttransplantation cyclophosphamide. The table came from immunoSEQ multiplex PCR; TCRdb's copy has only in-frame clones and leaves some out. The table has around 43,000 clones, about 91% seen once. The source material was PBMCs. The origin of the receptors is a woman aged 45-65 years in good health and a related stem cell transplant donor. Both conserved end residues are part of each CDR3. Each record gives: CDR3 protein, CDR3 DNA, V gene, clone size, D gene, CDR3 length, J gene. The D gene is left open where the match is weak. Clone size is not always given. Where it is, it says once, few, many or a class for expanded clones.

CDR3: CASSQIRGVTEAFF
DNA: TGTGCCAGCAGCCAAATACGGGGGGTCACTGAAGCTTTCTTT
V: TRBV5-6
size: -
D: -
length: 14
J: TRBJ1-1

CDR3: CASSLVVGASPLHF
DNA: TGTGCCAGCAGCTTAGTAGTAGGGGCTTCACCCCTCCACTTT
V: TRBV7-9
size: once
D: -
length: 14
J: TRBJ1-6

CDR3: CASRLTGAHQPQHF
DNA: TGTGCCAGCAGATTGACAGGGGCCCATCAGCCCCAGCATTTT
V: TRBV27
size: few
D: TRBD1
length: 14
J: TRBJ1-5

CDR3: CASSLAGVNEQFF
DNA: TGTGCCAGCAGCTTGGCGGGTGTTAATGAGCAGTTCTTC
V: TRBV5-8
size: -
D: -
length: 13
J: TRBJ2-1

CDR3: CASSRPGQGYEQYF
DNA: TGTGCCAGCAGCCGACCGGGACAGGGGTACGAGCAGTACTTC
V: TRBV7-2
size: -
D: TRBD1
length: 14
J: TRBJ2-7

CDR3: CASSSYSYNEQFF
DNA: TGTGCCAGCTCGAGTTACTCCTACAATGAGCAGTTCTTC
V: TRBV11-3
size: -
D: -
length: 13
J: TRBJ2-1

CDR3: CASSLVRAGGDGYTF
DNA: TGTGCCAGCAGCTTAGTCAGGGCAGGGGGTGACGGCTACACCTTC
V: TRBV11-2
size: -
D: TRBD1
length: 15
J: TRBJ1-2

CDR3: CASGNRGLAGNTIYF
DNA: TGTGCTAGTGGCAACAGGGGCCTAGCGGGAAACACCATATATTTT
V: TRBV12-5
size: -
D: TRBD1
length: 15
J: TRBJ1-3

CDR3: CASKSETGTNSPLHF
DNA: TGCGCCAGCAAATCTGAGACAGGGACCAATTCCCCCCTCCACTTT
V: TRBV5-1
size: -
D: TRBD1
length: 15
J: TRBJ1-6

CDR3: CASSYWTGTNEQFF
DNA: TGTGCCAGCAGTTACTGGACGGGGACTAATGAGCAGTTCTTC
V: TRBV6-6
size: -
D: -
length: 14
J: TRBJ2-1

CDR3: CASSVTDSYEQYF
DNA: TGCGCCAGCAGCGTAACAGACTCCTACGAGCAGTACTTC
V: TRBV5-1
size: -
D: -
length: 13
J: TRBJ2-7

CDR3: CASSQGNYGYTF
DNA: TGTGCCAGCAGCCAGGGGAACTATGGCTACACCTTC
V: TRBV7-9
size: -
D: -
length: 12
J: TRBJ1-2

CDR3: CASSQEDLLGRNTEAFF
DNA: TGCGCCAGCAGCCAAGAAGACCTACTCGGGAGGAACACTGAAGCTTTCTTT
V: TRBV4-1
size: once
D: -
length: 17
J: TRBJ1-1

CDR3: CASSLLGGTENIQYF
DNA: TGTGCCAGCAGCCTCCTCGGCGGGACTGAAAACATTCAGTACTTC
V: TRBV11-2
size: -
D: -
length: 15
J: TRBJ2-4

CDR3: CASSHRGGYSNQPQHF
DNA: TGTGCCAGTAGTCACAGGGGTGGGTATAGCAATCAGCCCCAGCATTTT
V: TRBV19
size: -
D: TRBD1
length: 16
J: TRBJ1-5

CDR3: CASIGFTGELFF
DNA: TGTGCCAGCATCGGGTTCACCGGGGAGCTGTTTTTT
V: TRBV25-1
size: -
D: -
length: 12
J: TRBJ2-2

CDR3: CASSALPGQEAGYTF
DNA: TGTGCCAGCAGCGCACTTCCGGGACAGGAGGCCGGCTACACCTTC
V: TRBV9
size: -
D: TRBD1
length: 15
J: TRBJ1-2

CDR3: CASSSKLTGSEQPQHF
DNA: TGCGCCAGCAGCTCGAAACTGACAGGGTCGGAACAGCCCCAGCATTTT
V: TRBV5-1
size: -
D: TRBD1
length: 16
J: TRBJ1-5

CDR3: CASSTTGGRTEAFF
DNA: TGTGCCAGCAGTACGACAGGGGGCCGAACTGAAGCTTTCTTT
V: TRBV6-5
size: -
D: TRBD1
length: 14
J: TRBJ1-1

CDR3: CASSLGTGRMNTEAFF
DNA: TGTGCCAGCAGTTTAGGTACAGGAAGGATGAACACTGAAGCTTTCTTT
V: TRBV28
size: -
D: -
length: 16
J: TRBJ1-1